This entry describes one TCR beta chain. The record originates from a study of blood T cell repertoires in COVID-19. Original data processing: Amplified reference gene primers provided the basis for estimating nucleated cell counts. The repertoire was sequenced with immunoSEQ multiplex PCR; TCRdb's copy has only in-frame clones and lacks some. Clonal size and the V and J genes are those of that table, whereas D and trimming came from the DNA. The sample holds around 200,000 clones, over 75% seen once. Sequenced: peripheral blood. The source of this sequence is a woman of 80 years or more with active or convalescent COVID-19.

The CDR3 reads CASSLRAFSGVDEQFF. In DNA, the CDR3 is TGTGCCAGCAGCTTGCGAGCTTTTAGCGGGGTGGATGAGCAGTTCTTC. This chain links TRBV11-2 with TRBJ2-1, with 8 bases aligning to TRBD2. Unmatched junction bases numbered 12, after V lost 3 bases and J lost 8 bases. The length of the CDR3 is 16 residues. Germline loops: CDR1 SGHAT, CDR2 FQNNGV. The whole variable domain, remainder taken from reference TRBV11-2 and TRBJ2-1, is EAGVAQSPRYKIIEKRQSVAFWCNPISGHATLYWYQQILGQGPKLLIQFQNNGVVDDSQLPKDRFSAERLKGVDSTLKIQPAKLEDSAVYLCASSLRAFSGVDEQFFGPGTRLTVL.